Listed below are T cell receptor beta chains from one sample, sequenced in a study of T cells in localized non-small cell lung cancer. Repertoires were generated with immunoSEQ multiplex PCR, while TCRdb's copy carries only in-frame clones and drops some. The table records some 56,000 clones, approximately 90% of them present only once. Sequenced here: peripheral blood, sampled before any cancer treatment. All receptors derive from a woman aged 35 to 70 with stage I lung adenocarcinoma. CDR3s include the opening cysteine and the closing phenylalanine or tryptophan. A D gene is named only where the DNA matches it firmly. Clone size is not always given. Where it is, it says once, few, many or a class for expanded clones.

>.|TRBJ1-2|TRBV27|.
CASSLTLGGYGYTF
TGTGCCAGCAGTTTAACGTTGGGGGGCTATGGCTACACCTTC
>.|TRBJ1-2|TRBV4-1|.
CASSQLGAEGYTF
TGCGCCAGCAGCCAATTGGGGGCTGAAGGCTACACCTTC
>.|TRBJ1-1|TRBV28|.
CASSSMKALMNTEAFF
TGTGCCAGCAGTTCTATGAAGGCGCTGATGAACACTGAAGCTTTCTTT
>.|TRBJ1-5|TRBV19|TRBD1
CASSIERTGSGRNQPQHF
TGTGCCAGTAGTATAGAACGGACAGGGTCTGGCCGCAATCAGCCCCAGCATTTT
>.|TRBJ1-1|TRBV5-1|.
CASSLDLRSTEAFF
TGCGCCAGCAGCTTGGATCTCCGTTCCACTGAAGCTTTCTTT
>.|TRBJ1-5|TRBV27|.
CASTPFWGGSQPQHF
TGTGCCAGCACTCCTTTTTGGGGGGGCAGCCAGCCCCAGCATTTT
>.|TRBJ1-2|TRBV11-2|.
CASSLDGNNYGYTF
TGTGCCAGCAGCCTGGACGGGAATAACTATGGCTACACCTTC
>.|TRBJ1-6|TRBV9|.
CASSLGQRNSPLHF
TGTGCCAGCAGCTTGGGGCAGCGTAATTCACCCCTCCACTTT
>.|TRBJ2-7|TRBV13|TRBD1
CASSNPGQGSYEQYF
TGTGCCAGCAGCAACCCGGGACAGGGGAGCTACGAGCAGTACTTC
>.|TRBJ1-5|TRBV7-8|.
CASSLIQDSNQPQHF
TGTGCCAGCAGCCTTATACAAGATAGCAATCAGCCCCAGCATTTT
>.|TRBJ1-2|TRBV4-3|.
CASSQDRDIYGYTF
TGCGCCAGCAGCCAAGACCGGGATATCTATGGCTACACCTTC
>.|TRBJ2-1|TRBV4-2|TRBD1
CASSQAAGGSYNEQFF
TGTGCCAGCAGCCAAGCGGCAGGGGGCTCCTACAATGAGCAGTTCTTC
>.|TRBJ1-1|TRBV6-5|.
CASNLGWNTEAFF
TGTGCCAGCAACCTAGGGTGGAACACTGAAGCTTTCTTT
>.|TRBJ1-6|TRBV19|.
CASSSQRDGGSASPLHF
TGTGCCAGTAGTTCCCAGAGAGATGGGGGGTCGGCCTCACCCCTCCACTTT
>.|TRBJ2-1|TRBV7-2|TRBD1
CASSFGTGVQNEQFF
TGTGCCAGCAGCTTTGGAACAGGGGTTCAGAATGAGCAGTTCTTC
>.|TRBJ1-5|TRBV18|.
CASSPGGQFNQPQHF
TGTGCCAGCTCACCAGGCGGACAGTTCAATCAGCCCCAGCATTTT
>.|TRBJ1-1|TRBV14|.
CASSQELGNLNTEAFF
TGTGCCAGCAGCCAAGAACTGGGCAATTTGAACACTGAAGCTTTCTTT
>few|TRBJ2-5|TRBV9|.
CASSVGGAQETQYF
TGTGCCAGCAGCGTAGGTGGAGCCCAAGAGACCCAGTACTTC
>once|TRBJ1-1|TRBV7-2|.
CASSLLREAFF
TGTGCCAGCAGCTTACTAAGGGAAGCTTTCTTT
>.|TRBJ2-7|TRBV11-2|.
CASSLFAGGTYEQYF
TGTGCCAGCAGCTTATTTGCGGGCGGGACCTACGAGCAGTACTTC
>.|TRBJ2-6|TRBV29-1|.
CSVRGAASGANVLTF
TGCAGCGTCCGAGGGGCGGCCTCTGGGGCCAACGTCCTGACTTTC
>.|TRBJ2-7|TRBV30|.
CAWSRSYEQYF
TGTGCCTGGAGTCGGTCCTACGAGCAGTACTTC
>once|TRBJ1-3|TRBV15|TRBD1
CATQGAGNTIYF
TGTGCCACCCAGGGGGCTGGAAACACCATATATTTT
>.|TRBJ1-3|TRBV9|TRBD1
CASSVAIGQVSGGNTIYF
TGTGCCAGCAGCGTAGCTATCGGACAGGTCTCTGGAGGAAACACCATATATTTT
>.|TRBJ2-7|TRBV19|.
CASSLGDHVYEQYF
TGTGCCAGTAGTTTGGGGGACCATGTTTACGAGCAGTACTTC
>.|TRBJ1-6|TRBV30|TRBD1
CAWTTGDPDNSPLHF
TGTGCCTGGACAACAGGGGATCCCGATAATTCACCCCTCCACTTT
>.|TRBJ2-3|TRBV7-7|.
CASSFIATDTQYF
TGTGCTAGCAGCTTCATAGCTACAGATACGCAGTATTTT
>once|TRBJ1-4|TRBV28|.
CATTAFTLEKLFF
TGTGCCACCACTGCCTTTACGTTGGAAAAACTGTTTTTT
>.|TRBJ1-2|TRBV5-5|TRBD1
CASSFSGAGGYYGYTF
TGTGCCAGCAGCTTCTCCGGGGCAGGGGGCTACTATGGCTACACCTTC
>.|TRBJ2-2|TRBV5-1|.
CASSLGAGTATGELFF
TGCGCCAGCAGCTTGGGGGCAGGGACGGCCACCGGGGAGCTGTTTTTT
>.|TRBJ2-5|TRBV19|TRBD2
CASSINPLAGGRETQYF
TGTGCCAGTAGTATAAACCCTCTAGCGGGGGGGCGAGAGACCCAGTACTTC
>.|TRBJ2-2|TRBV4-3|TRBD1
CASSRIATGATGELFF
TGCGCCAGCAGCCGGATAGCGACAGGGGCAACCGGGGAGCTGTTTTTT
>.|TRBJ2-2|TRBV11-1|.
CASSLNPTNTGELFF
TGTGCCAGCAGCTTAAACCCAACGAACACCGGGGAGCTGTTTTTT
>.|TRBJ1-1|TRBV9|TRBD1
CASSSGQMNTEAFF
TGTGCCAGCAGTTCGGGACAGATGAACACTGAAGCTTTCTTT
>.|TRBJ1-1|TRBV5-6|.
CASSLVLRGEAFF
TGTGCCAGCAGCTTGGTGCTTAGAGGCGAAGCTTTCTTT
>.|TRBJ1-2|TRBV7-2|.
CASSSEGLANYGYTF
TGTGCCAGCAGCTCCGAGGGGCTAGCTAACTATGGCTACACCTTC
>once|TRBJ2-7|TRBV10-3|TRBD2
CAISESGGIYEQYF
TGTGCCATCAGTGAGTCGGGGGGGATCTACGAGCAGTACTTC
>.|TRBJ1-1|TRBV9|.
CASSPKYWEEGAFF
TGTGCCAGCAGCCCGAAGTATTGGGAGGAGGGAGCTTTCTTT
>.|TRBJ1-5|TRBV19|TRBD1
CATRGQGSNSNQPQHF
TGTGCCACCCGAGGACAGGGGTCCAATAGCAATCAGCCCCAGCATTTT
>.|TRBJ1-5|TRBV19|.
CASSGFSNQPQHF
TGTGCCAGCAGCGGTTTTAGCAATCAGCCCCAGCATTTT
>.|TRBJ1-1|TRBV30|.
CAWSVGLNTEAFF
TGTGCCTGGAGTGTCGGCCTGAACACTGAAGCTTTCTTT
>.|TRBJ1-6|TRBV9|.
CASSVDVASPLHF
TGTGCCAGCAGCGTAGACGTGGCTTCACCCCTCCACTTT
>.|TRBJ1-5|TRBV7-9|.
CASSLQDQPQHF
TGTGCCAGCAGCCTCCAGGATCAGCCCCAGCATTTT
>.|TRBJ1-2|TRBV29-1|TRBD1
CSVAGQGIRYTF
TGCAGCGTCGCAGGACAGGGCATTCGCTACACCTTC
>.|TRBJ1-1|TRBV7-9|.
CASSLATTVNTEAFF
TGTGCCAGCAGCTTAGCGACGACGGTGAACACTGAAGCTTTCTTT
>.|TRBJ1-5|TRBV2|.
CASSEARYQPQHF
TGTGCCAGCAGTGAAGCGAGGTACCAGCCCCAGCATTTT
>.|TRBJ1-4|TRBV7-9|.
CASSLRSWGAGEKLFF
TGTGCCAGCAGCCTCCGCTCCTGGGGGGCGGGGGAAAAACTGTTTTTT
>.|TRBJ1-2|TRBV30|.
CAWIDANYGYTF
TGTGCCTGGATTGACGCTAACTATGGCTACACCTTC
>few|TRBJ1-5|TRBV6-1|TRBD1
CASSLDRGQPQHF
TGTGCCAGCAGTCTGGACAGGGGTCAGCCCCAGCATTTT
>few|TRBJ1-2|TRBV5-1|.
CASSLEREVYGYTF
TGCGCCAGCAGCTTGGAGAGGGAGGTCTATGGCTACACCTTC
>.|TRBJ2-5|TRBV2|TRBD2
CATGGEETQYF
TGTGCCACGGGGGGGGAAGAGACCCAGTACTTC
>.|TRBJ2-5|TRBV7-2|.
CASSPKTGIGETQYF
TGTGCCAGCAGCCCTAAAACAGGGATTGGGGAGACCCAGTACTTC
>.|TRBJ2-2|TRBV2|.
CASSEGNYGTGELFF
TGTGCCAGCAGTGAAGGCAATTACGGCACCGGGGAGCTGTTTTTT
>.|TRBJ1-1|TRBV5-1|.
CASRGHMNTEAFF
TGCGCCAGCAGAGGGCACATGAACACTGAAGCTTTCTTT
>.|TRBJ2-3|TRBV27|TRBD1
CASSGQGQDTQYF
TGTGCCAGCAGTGGACAGGGTCAAGATACGCAGTATTTT
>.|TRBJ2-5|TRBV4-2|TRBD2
CASSQGTSGQETQYF
TGTGCCAGCAGCCAAGGGACTAGCGGCCAAGAGACCCAGTACTTC
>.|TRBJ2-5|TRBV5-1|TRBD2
CASSLSGGAFETQYF
TGCGCCAGCAGCTTGAGCGGGGGGGCCTTCGAGACCCAGTACTTC